This TCR beta chain is from a study of Ad26.COV2.S vaccination and SARS-CoV-2 variants. About the study: As a participant in COV1001, the donor was in the Ad26.COV2.S trial arm.

Noted treatment: around 19 received Ad26.COV2.S at low or high dose, single or two shots; 5 received placebo; per-sample allocation not given. Samples were taken on day 63 after the first vaccine or placebo injection. SARS-CoV-2 spike from the Wuhan strain was encoded by the vaccine, an Ad26 vector. Here immunoSEQ multiplex PCR was the method, and the copy in TCRdb shows in-frame clones only, minus some. The table includes roughly 300,000 clones, about 88% detected once. The material was peripheral blood, obtained in a trial of Ad26.COV2.S vaccine versus placebo. This clonotype originated in a person between 18 and 65 years old who received the Ad26.COV2.S COVID-19 vaccine or a placebo.

The CDR3, as DNA: TGTGCCAGTAGTACCGACAGGGGGGGGACCAATCAGCCCCAGCATTTT. Its protein product is CASSTDRGGTNQPQHF. The chain employs TRBV19 and TRBJ1-5; 9 bases map to TRBD1. V was pared by 4 bases and J by 3 bases, with 7 bases of the junction left unmatched. The CDR3 totals 16 residues. CDR1 is LNHDA and CDR2 is SQIVND in the germline V gene (reference sequence).